A selection of T cell receptor beta chains follows, all from one sample in a study of blood T cell repertoires in COVID-19. Produced via immunoSEQ multiplex PCR; TCRdb's table is partial and in-frame only. The table shows about 200,000 clones, with about 93% occurring only once. Sequences were obtained from peripheral blood. The receptors were sampled from a man between 50 and 59 years old with acute or convalescent COVID-19. Each CDR3 is given with its conserved first and last residue. The order of the fields is V gene, J gene, D gene, clone size, CDR3 DNA, CDR3 protein. The D gene is left open where the match is weak. Expanded clones get a size class; other rows say once, few or many, or leave the size out.

>TRBV5-4|TRBJ1-1|TRBD1|-
TGTGCCAGCAGCATCGGGACAGGGAACCCTGAAGCTTTCTTT
CASSIGTGNPEAFF
>TRBV28|TRBJ2-7|-|-
TGTGCCAGCAGTTTAGGGGGCAGGGGCTACGAGCAGTACTTC
CASSLGGRGYEQYF
>TRBV30|TRBJ2-1|-|-
TGTGCCTGGAGTGTATCGGTAACAGGGATTTTCTACAATGAGCAGTTCTTC
CAWSVSVTGIFYNEQFF
>TRBV27|TRBJ1-1|-|-
TGTGCCAGCAGTTCCCTCACGGGGGGCGGGAACACTGAAGCTTTCTTT
CASSSLTGGGNTEAFF
>TRBV7-2|TRBJ1-1|-|-
TGTGCCAGCAGCTTAGGCGTAGGAACGATGGAGATCGGTGAAGCTTTCTTT
CASSLGVGTMEIGEAFF
>TRBV5-1|TRBJ2-5|-|-
TGCGCCAGCAACCCCCAAGGGGGAAAAGAGACCCAGTACTTC
CASNPQGGKETQYF
>TRBV5-5|TRBJ1-2|TRBD1|-
TGTGCCAGCAGTGACGACAGGGGCTATGGCTACACCTTC
CASSDDRGYGYTF
>TRBV28|TRBJ2-4|TRBD1|-
TGTGCCAGCAGTGAGGGGGCTTCAAACATTCAGTACTTC
CASSEGASNIQYF
>TRBV28|TRBJ1-3|-|-
TGTGCCAGCAGTAGTTATTCGGGTGTTGGAAACACCATATATTTT
CASSSYSGVGNTIYF
>TRBV27|TRBJ2-2|TRBD2|-
TGTGCCAGCAGTTTGGTGCGGGAGGGCCGGACCGGGGAGCTGTTTTTT
CASSLVREGRTGELFF
>TRBV11-2|TRBJ1-6|-|-
TGTGCCAGCAGCCACCGGGGGGGGCTTGATTCACCCCTCCACTTT
CASSHRGGLDSPLHF
>TRBV7-2|TRBJ2-5|TRBD2|-
TGTGCCAGCAGGTCTAGCGGGGGCGCCGCAGAGACCCAGTACTTC
CASRSSGGAAETQYF
>TRBV2|TRBJ1-6|-|-
TGTGCCAGCACGACAGTGCTGGGAAATTCACCCCTCCACTTT
CASTTVLGNSPLHF
>TRBV19|TRBJ1-5|-|-
TGTGCCAGTAGTACAGGCACACAGGGAGCCGCGAGCAATCAGCCCCAGCATTTT
CASSTGTQGAASNQPQHF
>TRBV7-2|TRBJ1-2|TRBD1|few
TGTGCCAGCGGATCCGGGACAGGGATGGGGTTTGGCTACACCTTC
CASGSGTGMGFGYTF
>TRBV6-6|TRBJ2-3|TRBD2|once
TGTGCCAGCAGTTACTCTAGCGGGAGTACAGATACGCAGTATTTT
CASSYSSGSTDTQYF
>TRBV5-6|TRBJ2-5|TRBD1|-
TGTGCCAGCAGTCCTCTTGTGGTCCGTCGAGGGGGCCCTCAAGAGACCCAGTACTTC
CASSPLVVRRGGPQETQYF
>TRBV5-6|TRBJ1-6|-|once
TGTGCCAGCAGCTTGCGGGGGACGGGGGATTCACCCCTCCACTTT
CASSLRGTGDSPLHF
>TRBV11-2|TRBJ2-5|-|once
TGTGCCAGCAGCTTGCTTCGGGAGACCCAGTACTTC
CASSLLRETQYF
>TRBV2|TRBJ2-1|TRBD2|-
TGTGCCAGCAGGAAAGGGACTAGCGGGAGGGCCCAGAAGTACAATGAGCAGTTCTTC
CASRKGTSGRAQKYNEQFF
>TRBV19|TRBJ1-5|TRBD1|-
TGTGCCACCGGGACAGGGGGCAATCAGCCCCAGCATTTT
CATGTGGNQPQHF
>TRBV5-5|TRBJ1-5|-|-
TGTGCCAGCAGCTTGGGCGTAGAAAATCAGCCCCAGCATTTT
CASSLGVENQPQHF
>TRBV12-3/TRBV12-4|TRBJ2-2|-|-
TGTGCCAGCAGTTTAGGACTCCTCGGGGAGCTGTTTTTT
CASSLGLLGELFF
>TRBV4-2|TRBJ2-7|-|once
TGTGCCAGCAGCCAAGCGGCGGGACAGACCTACGAGCAGTACTTC
CASSQAAGQTYEQYF
>TRBV19|TRBJ1-5|TRBD1|-
TGTGCCAGTAGGACCGGGACAGGCCGCAATCAGCCCCAGCATTTT
CASRTGTGRNQPQHF
>TRBV5-1|TRBJ2-7|TRBD1|-
TGCGCCAGCAGCTCGTGGACAGGGCTGCGCGAGCAGTACTTC
CASSSWTGLREQYF
>TRBV4-2|TRBJ1-6|-|once
TGTGCCAGCAGCCCCGCGGGGGGGGATAATTCACCCCTCCACTTT
CASSPAGGDNSPLHF
>TRBV6-5|TRBJ1-6|-|-
TGTGCCAGCAGTTACTCGAGGGCTTCACCCCTCCACTTT
CASSYSRASPLHF
>TRBV7-6|TRBJ2-1|TRBD2|-
TGTGCCAGCAGCTATCCGCAAGATTTGACTAGCCCCCATGAGCAGTTCTTC
CASSYPQDLTSPHEQFF
>TRBV30|TRBJ2-1|-|-
TGTGCCTGGAGTACTACGGCGGAGCAGTTCTTC
CAWSTTAEQFF
>TRBV5-6|TRBJ1-6|-|-
TGTGCCAGCAGCACTAAGAGGTCCCGAGGCTCTAATTCACCCCTCCACTTT
CASSTKRSRGSNSPLHF
>TRBV5-1|TRBJ2-3|TRBD2|-
TGCGCCAGCAGCTTGGACCTTAATAGCGGGTCTAGCACAGATACGCAGTATTTT
CASSLDLNSGSSTDTQYF
>TRBV28|TRBJ2-5|-|-
TGTGCCAGCGCCGGGACTTTACTCCAAGAGACCCAGTACTTC
CASAGTLLQETQYF
>TRBV18|TRBJ1-5|-|-
TGTGCCAGCTCACCACAGAGTAGTCAGCCCCAGCATTTT
CASSPQSSQPQHF
>TRBV19|TRBJ1-1|-|-
TGTGCCAGTAGTTTCCGGGCGGGCACTGAAGCTTTCTTT
CASSFRAGTEAFF
>TRBV7-2|TRBJ1-2|-|-
TGTGCCAGCAGCCAGACTAACTATGGCTACACCTTC
CASSQTNYGYTF
>TRBV30|TRBJ1-1|-|-
TGTGCCTGGAGTTTACAGGGGAACACTGAAGCTTTCTTT
CAWSLQGNTEAFF
>TRBV7-9|TRBJ1-4|-|-
TGTGCCAGCAGCTTATTTAGTAGTAATGAAAAACTGTTTTTT
CASSLFSSNEKLFF
>TRBV28|TRBJ1-1|TRBD1|-
TGTGCCAGCAGTCTACGACAGGGGCGGACTGAAGCTTTCTTT
CASSLRQGRTEAFF
>TRBV7-9|TRBJ1-4|-|-
TGTGCCAGCAGCTTAATCCGGGACTCCTTACAAGCTGAAGAAAAACTGTTTTTT
CASSLIRDSLQAEEKLFF
>TRBV27|TRBJ2-2|-|-
TGTGCCAGCAGACAACTGGGGTACAGCGGGTCGACCGGGGAGCTGTTTTTT
CASRQLGYSGSTGELFF
>TRBV30|TRBJ1-2|-|-
TGTGCCTGGAGGGAGGACAGCCGGTATGGCTACACCTTC
CAWREDSRYGYTF
>TRBV27|TRBJ1-3|-|-
TGTGCCAGCAGTCCCTACGGGGGCTCTGGAAACACCATATATTTT
CASSPYGGSGNTIYF
>TRBV6-2/TRBV6-3|TRBJ1-1|-|few
TGTGCCAGCAGCCGCAGTATCTCTGAAGCTTTCTTT
CASSRSISEAFF
>TRBV30|TRBJ1-1|-|-
TGTGCCTGGGCAGCGGGTGGAGAAGCTTTCTTT
CAWAAGGEAFF
>TRBV4-1|TRBJ1-1|TRBD1|-
TGCGCCAGCAGCCAATCCGGGACAGGGAACACTGAAGCTTTCTTT
CASSQSGTGNTEAFF
>TRBV20-1|TRBJ1-1|TRBD1|-
TGCAGTGCGCGGACAGGGGATGAAGCTTTCTTT
CSARTGDEAFF
>TRBV5-1|TRBJ2-3|TRBD2|-
TGCGCCAGCAGCTACACGGGACTAGCGGGGGGCCCACCTATATATTTT
CASSYTGLAGGPPIYF
>TRBV5-1|TRBJ1-2|-|-
TGCGCCAGCAGCTTGGCCCCAGGGGCAGGGTATGGCTACACCTTC
CASSLAPGAGYGYTF
>TRBV15|TRBJ2-7|-|-
TGTGCCACCAGCAGAGACAAATATAGCTCCTACGAGCAGTACTTC
CATSRDKYSSYEQYF
>TRBV20-1|TRBJ1-1|-|-
TGCAGGGGCTCAGTGAACACTGAAGCTTTCTTT
CRGSVNTEAFF
>TRBV5-1|TRBJ1-1|-|-
TGCGCCAGCAGCTTGAGAGAGAACACTGAAGCTTTCTTT
CASSLRENTEAFF
>TRBV6-1|TRBJ1-2|-|-
TGTGCCAGCAGTGAGGGCGGGGCGGCAAACTATGGCTACACCTTC
CASSEGGAANYGYTF
>TRBV19|TRBJ1-2|TRBD1|once
TGTGCCAGTAGGGTGGGGACAGGAGGTAACTATGGCTACACCTTC
CASRVGTGGNYGYTF
>TRBV19|TRBJ1-1|-|-
TGTGCCAGTACCCCCGGGGGACGGAACACTGAAGCTTTCTTT
CASTPGGRNTEAFF
>TRBV19|TRBJ1-6|-|-
TGTGCCAGTATTGAGGGCCTGGGTTCACCCCTCCACTTT
CASIEGLGSPLHF